Listed below are T cell receptor beta chains from one sample, sequenced in a study of blood T cell repertoires in COVID-19. Produced via immunoSEQ multiplex PCR; TCRdb's table is partial and in-frame only. The table has roughly 250,000 clones, roughly four fifths seen once; the top ten hold approximately 4.5%. The sample comprised peripheral blood. The source of these receptors is a woman in her 70s with acute or convalescent COVID-19. The CDR3 runs from the conserved cysteine through the conserved F or W. A D gene is named only where the DNA matches it firmly. For some rows the clone size is stated as once, few or many, or as a class when expanded; others skip it.

DNA: TGTGCCAGCTCACCACGGACAGGGGGTGGCGGAAACACCATATATTTT
CDR3: CASSPRTGGGGNTIYF
V: TRBV18
D: TRBD1
size: NA
J: TRBJ1-3

DNA: TGCGCCAGCAGCTCGCGGACAGGCGTCGCCTCTGGAAACACCATATATTTT
CDR3: CASSSRTGVASGNTIYF
V: TRBV5-1
D: TRBD1
size: NA
J: TRBJ1-3

DNA: TGTGCCAGCAGCTTAGTTTGGGGGGAAGGTCAGCCCCAGCATTTT
CDR3: CASSLVWGEGQPQHF
V: TRBV7-2
D: NA
size: once
J: TRBJ1-5

DNA: TGTGCCAGCAGCCTGACTAGCGGGGGGAACACCGGGGAGCTGTTTTTT
CDR3: CASSLTSGGNTGELFF
V: TRBV2
D: TRBD2
size: NA
J: TRBJ2-2

DNA: TGCAGTGCTAGTAGGGCAGGGCTGAATCAGCCCCAGCATTTT
CDR3: CSASRAGLNQPQHF
V: TRBV20-1
D: NA
size: NA
J: TRBJ1-5

DNA: TGTGCCAGCAGTTACTCCGTAGGACAGGTCTCCTACGAGCAGTACTTC
CDR3: CASSYSVGQVSYEQYF
V: TRBV6-5
D: TRBD1
size: NA
J: TRBJ2-7

DNA: TGCAGTGCTAGCAGGAATGGCTACACCTTC
CDR3: CSASRNGYTF
V: TRBV20-1
D: NA
size: NA
J: TRBJ1-2

DNA: TGCGCCAGCAGCGACGGACAGGGTGGGTACTTC
CDR3: CASSDGQGGYF
V: TRBV5-1
D: TRBD1
size: few
J: TRBJ2-7

DNA: TGTGCCACCCACAAGGGGAATGAATCACCCCTCCACTTT
CDR3: CATHKGNESPLHF
V: TRBV10-3
D: NA
size: NA
J: TRBJ1-6

DNA: TGTGCCAGCAGTTCCAGGACAGGGGGCAATCAGCCCCAGCATTTT
CDR3: CASSSRTGGNQPQHF
V: TRBV6-6
D: TRBD1
size: NA
J: TRBJ1-5

DNA: TGTGCCAGTAGTATCGACAGGAACTATGGCTACACCTTC
CDR3: CASSIDRNYGYTF
V: TRBV19
D: NA
size: few
J: TRBJ1-2

DNA: TGTGCCACCAGTGACCCCAAGAACACTGAAGCTTTCTTT
CDR3: CATSDPKNTEAFF
V: TRBV24-1
D: NA
size: NA
J: TRBJ1-1

DNA: TGTGCCAGCAGCCGGTCGGGACACTCCTACGAGCAGTACTTC
CDR3: CASSRSGHSYEQYF
V: TRBV3-1/TRBV3-2
D: NA
size: once
J: TRBJ2-7

DNA: TGTGCCAGCAGTTACTCGCGGGGCTCCGCAAATAATTCACCCCTCCACTTT
CDR3: CASSYSRGSANNSPLHF
V: TRBV6-2/TRBV6-3
D: NA
size: NA
J: TRBJ1-6

DNA: TGTGCCAGTGGGGAGGGCGGGAACTATGGCTACACCTTC
CDR3: CASGEGGNYGYTF
V: TRBV19
D: NA
size: NA
J: TRBJ1-2

DNA: TGTGCCAGCAGCTTGGAGGGCTTAAGCAATCAGCCCCAGCATTTT
CDR3: CASSLEGLSNQPQHF
V: TRBV7-2
D: NA
size: NA
J: TRBJ1-5

DNA: TGCGCCAGCAGTCTAGCCCGTTCTGAAGCTTTCTTT
CDR3: CASSLARSEAFF
V: TRBV10-2
D: NA
size: few
J: TRBJ1-1

DNA: TGTGCCAGCACGGAGGGCTACGAGCAGTACTTC
CDR3: CASTEGYEQYF
V: TRBV6-5
D: NA
size: NA
J: TRBJ2-7

DNA: TGTGCCAGCAGAGGGCGTGGATCGACAGGGGGCTATGGCTACACCTTC
CDR3: CASRGRGSTGGYGYTF
V: TRBV2
D: TRBD1
size: NA
J: TRBJ1-2

DNA: TGTGCCTGGAGTCACCAACAGCCCTATGCTTTCTTT
CDR3: CAWSHQQPYAFF
V: TRBV30
D: NA
size: once
J: TRBJ1-1

DNA: TGTGCCAGCAGCTCCGGGACAGTCGACTCCTACAATGAGCAGTTCTTC
CDR3: CASSSGTVDSYNEQFF
V: TRBV7-8
D: TRBD1
size: NA
J: TRBJ2-1

DNA: TGTGCCAGCAGTTTAAAGGGGAAGGATGGCTACACCTTC
CDR3: CASSLKGKDGYTF
V: TRBV12-3/TRBV12-4
D: NA
size: NA
J: TRBJ1-2

DNA: TGTGCCAGCAGCTGGACAGGGGGCCAGGGTGAAGCTTTCTTT
CDR3: CASSWTGGQGEAFF
V: TRBV7-2
D: TRBD1
size: once
J: TRBJ1-1

DNA: TGTGCCAGCAGCCAAGACCCACGGGCAGGGGCAGGTGAAAAACTGTTTTTT
CDR3: CASSQDPRAGAGEKLFF
V: TRBV3-1/TRBV3-2
D: NA
size: NA
J: TRBJ1-4

DNA: TGTGCCAGCAGCTTAGGACTAGCGGGGGCCTACACAGATACGCAGTATTTT
CDR3: CASSLGLAGAYTDTQYF
V: TRBV7-6
D: TRBD2
size: NA
J: TRBJ2-3

DNA: TGTGCCAGCAGCTTAACAGCAGGCACAGATACGCAGTATTTT
CDR3: CASSLTAGTDTQYF
V: TRBV13
D: NA
size: NA
J: TRBJ2-3

DNA: TGTGCCAGTAGCGACAGGACGTGGACCACTGAAGCTTTCTTT
CDR3: CASSDRTWTTEAFF
V: TRBV19
D: NA
size: NA
J: TRBJ1-1

DNA: TGTGCCAGCAGCTCGACAGCTGCGAACGAAAAACTGTTTTTT
CDR3: CASSSTAANEKLFF
V: TRBV5-6
D: NA
size: NA
J: TRBJ1-4

DNA: TGCGCCAGCAGCTTGGCCGGGGGATACTCCTACAATGAGCAGTTCTTC
CDR3: CASSLAGGYSYNEQFF
V: TRBV5-1
D: NA
size: NA
J: TRBJ2-1

DNA: TGCAGCGTTGAAGATAGCGGGACAGTGGAGACCCAGTACTTC
CDR3: CSVEDSGTVETQYF
V: TRBV29-1
D: NA
size: NA
J: TRBJ2-5

DNA: TGTGCCAGCAGTCGGGGACAGGCCGCCTATGGCTACACCTTC
CDR3: CASSRGQAAYGYTF
V: TRBV28
D: TRBD1
size: NA
J: TRBJ1-2

DNA: TGTGCCATCAGTGACGGGACAGGACAAAACTATGGCTACACCTTC
CDR3: CAISDGTGQNYGYTF
V: TRBV10-3
D: TRBD1
size: NA
J: TRBJ1-2

DNA: TGTGCCAGTAGTATTAAAGGAGGGAGGACCACTGAAGCTTTCTTT
CDR3: CASSIKGGRTTEAFF
V: TRBV19
D: NA
size: few
J: TRBJ1-1

DNA: TGTGCCAGCAGCTCAGACAGGAGCACAGATACGCAGTATTTT
CDR3: CASSSDRSTDTQYF
V: TRBV11-3
D: NA
size: NA
J: TRBJ2-3

DNA: TGTGCCAGCTCACTCGGGGGGAGCAATCAGCCCCAGCATTTT
CDR3: CASSLGGSNQPQHF
V: TRBV18
D: NA
size: NA
J: TRBJ1-5

DNA: TGTGCCAGCAGTGCCCAGACTAACTCCTACGAGCAGTACTTC
CDR3: CASSAQTNSYEQYF
V: TRBV2
D: NA
size: NA
J: TRBJ2-7

DNA: TGTGCCAGCAGCCCTGGGGGGGCTAACACCATATATTTT
CDR3: CASSPGGANTIYF
V: TRBV7-2
D: NA
size: few
J: TRBJ1-3

DNA: TGTGCCAGCAGCCCCAATGGACAGGTGAACACTGAAGCTTTCTTT
CDR3: CASSPNGQVNTEAFF
V: TRBV7-6
D: TRBD1
size: NA
J: TRBJ1-1

DNA: TGTGCCAGCAGCTTGGTAACTCAGGGAATTGACTATGGCTACACCTTC
CDR3: CASSLVTQGIDYGYTF
V: TRBV5-6
D: NA
size: NA
J: TRBJ1-2

DNA: TGTGCCAGCAGTGAAAATATCCCACCGGGACAGTTCTATGGCTACACCTTC
CDR3: CASSENIPPGQFYGYTF
V: TRBV6-4
D: TRBD1
size: NA
J: TRBJ1-2

DNA: TGTGCCACCAGCAGAGAGCAGGGGATGACAGATACGCAGTATTTT
CDR3: CATSREQGMTDTQYF
V: TRBV15
D: NA
size: NA
J: TRBJ2-3

DNA: TGTGCCAGCAGCCTACGGGCCTCGAGGGGCAATCAGCCCCAGCATTTT
CDR3: CASSLRASRGNQPQHF
V: TRBV5-8
D: NA
size: NA
J: TRBJ1-5

DNA: TGTGCCACCAGCAGAGATCTCAACAGGGGGGCTTTCTTT
CDR3: CATSRDLNRGAFF
V: TRBV15
D: TRBD1
size: once
J: TRBJ1-1

DNA: TGCGCCAGCAGCCAAGATGCGGGTTATAGCAATCAGCCCCAGCATTTT
CDR3: CASSQDAGYSNQPQHF
V: TRBV4-1
D: NA
size: NA
J: TRBJ1-5

DNA: TGCAGCGTTGCCACAGGGGTCGAGCAGTACTTC
CDR3: CSVATGVEQYF
V: TRBV29-1
D: TRBD1
size: NA
J: TRBJ2-7

DNA: TGCGCCAGCAGCCCTCCCGGGACTAGCGTTCGCACAGATACGCAGTATTTT
CDR3: CASSPPGTSVRTDTQYF
V: TRBV5-1
D: TRBD2
size: NA
J: TRBJ2-3

DNA: TGTGCCAGCAGCCAAGATGGAGTCCCCCAGCCCCAGCATTTT
CDR3: CASSQDGVPQPQHF
V: TRBV3-1/TRBV3-2
D: NA
size: NA
J: TRBJ1-5

DNA: TGTGCCAGCAGTGATAGCGTGGCCAATTCACCCCTCCACTTT
CDR3: CASSDSVANSPLHF
V: TRBV6-1
D: NA
size: NA
J: TRBJ1-6

DNA: TGTGCCAGCTCGGAACAGGCCTTGAACACTGAAGCTTTCTTT
CDR3: CASSEQALNTEAFF
V: TRBV18
D: NA
size: NA
J: TRBJ1-1

DNA: TGTGCCAGCAGTCCGGACAGGGGAAGGGAAAAACTGTTTTTT
CDR3: CASSPDRGREKLFF
V: TRBV6-5
D: TRBD1
size: NA
J: TRBJ1-4

DNA: TGTGCCAGCAGGTCCCTGGGACAGTATAATTCACCCCTCCACTTT
CDR3: CASRSLGQYNSPLHF
V: TRBV6-5
D: TRBD1
size: NA
J: TRBJ1-6